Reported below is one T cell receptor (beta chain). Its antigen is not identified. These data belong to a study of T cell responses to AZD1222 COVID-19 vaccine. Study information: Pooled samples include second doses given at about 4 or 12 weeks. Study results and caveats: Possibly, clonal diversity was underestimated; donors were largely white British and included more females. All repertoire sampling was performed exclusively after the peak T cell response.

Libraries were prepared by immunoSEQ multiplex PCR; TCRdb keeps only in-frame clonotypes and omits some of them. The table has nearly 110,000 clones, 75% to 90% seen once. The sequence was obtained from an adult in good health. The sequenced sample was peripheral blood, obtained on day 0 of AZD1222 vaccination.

CDR3 nucleotides: TGTGCCAGTAGCCTCCGGGCCAGAACGGATGGCTACACCTTC. It is translated as CASSLRARTDGYTF. V gene TRBV19 combines with J gene TRBJ1-2, with unresolved D. Trimming took 6 bases from V and 6 from J, leaving 17 bases between them. The germline CDR1 and CDR2 sequences are LNHDA and SQIVND (reference sequence). The CDR3 consists of 14 residues.